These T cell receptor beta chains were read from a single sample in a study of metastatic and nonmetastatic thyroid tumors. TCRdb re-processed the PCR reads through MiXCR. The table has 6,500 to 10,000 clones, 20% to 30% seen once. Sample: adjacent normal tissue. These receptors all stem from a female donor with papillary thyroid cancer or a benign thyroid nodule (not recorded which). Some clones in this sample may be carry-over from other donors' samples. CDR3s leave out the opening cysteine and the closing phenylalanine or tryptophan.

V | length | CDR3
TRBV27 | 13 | ANRLSNGPNYGYT
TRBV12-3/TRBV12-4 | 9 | ASRRGGEAF
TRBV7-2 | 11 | ASSLGGATEAF
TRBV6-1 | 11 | ASTGALVYGYT
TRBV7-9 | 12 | ASSHTELSSPLH
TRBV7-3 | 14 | ASSRNRDRGHNEQF
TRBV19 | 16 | ASINGLQGGTGANVLT
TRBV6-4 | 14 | ASSVYRWTGIGELF
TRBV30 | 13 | AWSSGTGNNYGYT
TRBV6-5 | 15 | ASTFSRQGPSTDTQY
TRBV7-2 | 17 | ASSFPGGGPVSSYNEQF
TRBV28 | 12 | ASSFPGTNTEAF
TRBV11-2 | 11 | ASSSNSPSEQY
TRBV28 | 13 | ASRLAGQAYNEQF
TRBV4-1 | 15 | ASSQGGGVGMTDTQY
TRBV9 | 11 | ASSVAPADTQY
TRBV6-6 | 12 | ASSYLGGFYGYT
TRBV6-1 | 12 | ASMGQGNKETQY
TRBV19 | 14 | ASSSYTAPGANVLT
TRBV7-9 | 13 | ASSLGWRGNYGYT
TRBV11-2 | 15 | ASSLPYPGGRAGELF
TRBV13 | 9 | ASSAINEQF
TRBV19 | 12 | ASSWEGQGYEHY
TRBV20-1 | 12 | SAPRGGVNTEAF
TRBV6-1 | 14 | ASRKRGQGANDEQF
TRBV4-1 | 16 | ASSSAGRLAVGVNEQF
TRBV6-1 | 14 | ASSEGAGSTRYEQY
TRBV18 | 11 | ASSPVQGGGDT
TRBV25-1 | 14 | ASSKRGGTGIFEAF
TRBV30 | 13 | AWSVGGRPNSPLH
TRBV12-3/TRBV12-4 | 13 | ASSLDRGGNTEAF
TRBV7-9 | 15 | ASSLVFGGGRRETQY
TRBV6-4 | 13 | ASSDSSGRADTQY
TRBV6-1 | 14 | ASRPSKSGSPYEQY
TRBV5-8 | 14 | ASSPWGSSEQETQY
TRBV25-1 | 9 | ASSAGDPQY
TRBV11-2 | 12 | ASSSSRGSNGQY
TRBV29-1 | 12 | SAHDSSGANVLT
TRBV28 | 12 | ASRRQGLAYGYT
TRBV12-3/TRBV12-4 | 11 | ASSFGGKNIQY
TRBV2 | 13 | ACSATGLAGYEQY
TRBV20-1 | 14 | SARGASGRSSYEQY
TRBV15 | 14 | ATRRLGASSTDTQY
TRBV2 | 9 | ASRGYYEQY
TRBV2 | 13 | ASSAGTGFNYCYT
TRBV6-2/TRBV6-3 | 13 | ASSYSRPLGDTQY
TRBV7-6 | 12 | ASSSSTGASPLP
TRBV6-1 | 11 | ATHLTGNTEAF
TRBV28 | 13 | ASSLRTGGSVEQY
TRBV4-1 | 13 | ASSQDRGQDEKLF